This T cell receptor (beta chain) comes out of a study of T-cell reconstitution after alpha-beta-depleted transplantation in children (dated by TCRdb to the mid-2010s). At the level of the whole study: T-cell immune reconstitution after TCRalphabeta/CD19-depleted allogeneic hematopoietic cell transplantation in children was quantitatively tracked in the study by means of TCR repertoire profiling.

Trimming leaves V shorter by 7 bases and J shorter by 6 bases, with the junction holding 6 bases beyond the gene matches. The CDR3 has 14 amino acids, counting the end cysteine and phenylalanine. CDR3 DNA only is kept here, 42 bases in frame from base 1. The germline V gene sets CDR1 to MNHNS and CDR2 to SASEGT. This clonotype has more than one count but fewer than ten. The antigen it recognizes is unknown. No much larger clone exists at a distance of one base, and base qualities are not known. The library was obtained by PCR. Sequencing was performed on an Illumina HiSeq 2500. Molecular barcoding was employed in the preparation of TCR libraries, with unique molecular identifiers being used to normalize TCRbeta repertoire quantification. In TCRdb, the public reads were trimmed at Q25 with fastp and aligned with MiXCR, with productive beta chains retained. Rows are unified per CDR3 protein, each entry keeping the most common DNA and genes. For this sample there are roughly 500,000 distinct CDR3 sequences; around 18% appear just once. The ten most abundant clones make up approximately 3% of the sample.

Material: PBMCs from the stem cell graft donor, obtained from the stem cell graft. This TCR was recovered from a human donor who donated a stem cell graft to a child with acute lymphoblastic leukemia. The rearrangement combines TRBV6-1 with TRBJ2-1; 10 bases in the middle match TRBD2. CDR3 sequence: CASKSGRATNEQFF. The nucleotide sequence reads TGTGCCAGCAAGAGCGGGAGGGCAACCAATGAGCAGTTCTTC.